The 28 T cell receptor beta chains below come from one sample, sequenced in a study of neurological immune-mediated disorders. Time point described: longitudinal time-point 1 (baseline). TCRdb fed the 5' RACE reads into MiXCR, producing one record per CDR3 protein. The sample holds 55,000 to 65,000 distinct CDR3 sequences, about 10% seen once. Sequenced material: PBMCs. The receptors here all came from a male donor with HTLV-1-associated myelopathy (HAM/TSP).

This clonotype was observed at least ten times. The genes are TRBV28 and TRBJ1-6; D ambiguous. V was shortened by 7 bases and J by 5 bases, with 6 bases between the two germline ends. Germline assignment: CDR1 MDHEN and CDR2 SYDVKM. The CDR3 extends over 12 amino acids. The CDR3, as DNA: TGTGCCAGCATTGCCCATAATTCACCCCTCCACTTT. Translated, it gives CASIAHNSPLHF.

This clonotype was picked up many times. V is TRBV12-5 and J is TRBJ1-2, with D possibly matching TRBD1 (5 bases). This CDR3 comprises 13 residues. The germline gives CDR1 LGHNT, CDR2 FRNRAP. The germline V and J ends were trimmed by 3 bases and 4 bases, with 9 bases remaining between them. The DNA of the CDR3 is TGTGCTAGTGGTTTAGGGACGGCCTATGGCTACACCTTC. Its translation: CASGLGTAYGYTF.

This clonotype was seen at least ten times. The chain is built from TRBV28 and TRBJ2-1, with a possible D match to TRBD2 (5 bases). V lost 11 bases and J lost 9, with 14 bases in between. Germline V lookup: CDR1 MDHEN, CDR2 SYDVKM. The CDR3 length is 11 residues. CDR3 sequence (DNA): TGTGCCGGTGCCCGGGGTGGTGAGCAGTTCTTC. Translation gives CAGARGGEQFF. The whole variable domain, remainder taken from reference TRBV28 and TRBJ2-1, is DVKVTQSSRYLVKRTGEKVFLECVQDMDHENMFWYRQDPGLGLRLIYFSYDVKMKEKGDIPEGYSVSREKKERFSLILESASTNQTSMYLCAGARGGEQFFGPGTRLTVL.

The sample holds many counts of this clonotype. The rearrangement joins TRBV20-1 to TRBJ2-7; no clear D gene. Trimming stripped 7 bases from V and 1 base from J, with 8 bases between. This CDR3 has 11 amino acids. In germline, CDR1 is DFQATT, CDR2 SNEGSKA (reference sequence). CDR3 nucleotide sequence: TGCAGTGTAACACCATCCTACGAGCAGTACTTC. It translates to CSVTPSYEQYF.

This clonotype was picked up many times. The chain has TRBV5-1 and TRBJ1-1; D is perhaps TRBD1 (5 bases). Germline-derived CDR1 and CDR2 are SGHRS and YFSETQ. The CDR3 covers 15 residues. Between the trimmed V and J ends, which lost 3 bases and 1 base, there was a span of 13 bases. The CDR3 coding sequence is TGCGCCAGCAGCTCCCTGGGGACGGCGAACACTGAAGCTTTCTTT. Amino acids: CASSSLGTANTEAFF.

This clonotype was found many times. This sequence joins TRBV12-3 or TRBV12-4 and TRBJ1-6; 7 bases match TRBD1. This CDR3 is 15 amino acids long. With V trimmed by 2 bases and J by 11 bases, 9 bases remained unmatched. The CDR3 nucleotides are TGTGCCAGCAGTTTACGGGCAGGGGGTGAGACACCCCTCCACTTT. This gives the protein CASSLRAGGETPLHF.

This clonotype was picked up many times. This chain links TRBV7-2 with TRBJ2-5, with D unclear. The CDR3 has 11 amino acids. V was pared by 3 bases and J by 5 bases, with 4 bases between. Germline V gives CDR1 SGHTA, CDR2 FQGNSA. Written as DNA, the CDR3 is TGTGCCAGCAGCTTTAAGGAGACCCAGTACTTC. This sequence encodes CASSFKETQYF.

This clonotype was seen ten or more times. The chain combines TRBV18 with TRBJ1-2, with TRBD1 identical over 9 bases. Germline-derived CDR1 and CDR2 are KGHSH and LQKENI. V trimming: 3 bases; J trimming: 7 bases; junction bases outside the gene matches: 3. The CDR3 is made up of 13 amino acids. CDR3 protein: CASSPETGGGYTF. CDR3 DNA: TGTGCCAGCTCACCCGAGACAGGGGGTGGCTACACCTTC.

This clonotype was counted ten times or more. The chain combines TRBV7-8 with TRBJ1-1; possible D gene TRBD1, 6 bases. Germline V gene lookup returns CDR1 SGHVS and CDR2 FQNEAQ. V gave up 1 base and J gave up 0 bases, with 12 bases separating them. CDR3 size: 16 residues. For the CDR3, the DNA is TGTGCCAGCAGCTTAGAGGGCCAGGGGTTGAACACTGAAGCTTTCTTT. It is translated as CASSLEGQGLNTEAFF.

This clonotype was recorded at least ten times. The V call is TRBV7-9, the J call TRBJ2-7; D might be TRBD2 (5 bases). Germline loops: CDR1 SEHNR, CDR2 FQNEAQ (reference sequence). Between the trimmed V and J ends, which lost 3 bases and 0 bases, there was a span of 9 bases. This CDR3 is built from 14 residues. CDR3 in amino acids: CASSFPGSSYEQYF. The CDR3 nucleotides are TGTGCCAGCAGCTTTCCGGGGAGCTCCTACGAGCAGTACTTC.

This clonotype was recorded at least ten times. The chain combines TRBV5-1 with TRBJ2-7, with 8 positions matching TRBD1. V was pared by 4 bases and J by 1 base, with 7 bases of the junction left unmatched. This CDR3 is 15 amino acids long. Germline lookup yields CDR1 SGHRS and CDR2 YFSETQ. CDR3 in DNA: TGCGCCAGCAGCCCGGACAGGGTGAGGTCCTACGAGCAGTACTTC. Translating it yields CASSPDRVRSYEQYF.

This clonotype appeared many times. The CDR3 sequence is CSASATGATWEQYF. In DNA form, the CDR3 reads TGCAGTGCTAGCGCCACAGGGGCCACCTGGGAGCAGTACTTC. V is TRBV20-1 and J is TRBJ2-7; 7 bases agree with TRBD1. The CDR3 length is 14 residues. Germline CDR1 reads DFQATT; CDR2 reads SNEGSKA (reference sequence). The V segment lost 3 bases and the J segment 7 bases; nucleotides outside the gene matches: 12.

Ten or more counts support this clonotype. This chain uses TRBV7-2 with TRBJ2-7; the D gene could be TRBD1 or TRBD2 (6 bases each). The CDR3 has 13 amino acids. CDR1 and CDR2 from the germline V gene are SGHTA and FQGNSA. Trimming pared 5 bases from V and 2 bases from J, leaving 10 bases between. CDR3 sequence (DNA): TGTGCCAGCAGCCGCGGGACACCCTACGAGCAGTACTTC. It codes for CASSRGTPYEQYF.

This clonotype was seen ten or more times. This rearrangement joins TRBV20-1 to TRBJ2-5; D may correspond to TRBD1 or TRBD2 (5 bases each). This CDR3 has 17 amino acids. Trimming took 0 bases from V and 3 from J, leaving 20 bases between them. CDR1 is DFQATT and CDR2 is SNEGSKA in the germline V gene (reference sequence). For the CDR3, the DNA is TGCAGTGCTAGAGATGTGGGACCGGCAGGGATTAAAGAGACCCAGTACTTC. The encoded protein is CSARDVGPAGIKETQYF.

This clonotype was counted at least ten times. This sequence joins TRBV7-9 and TRBJ1-2, with unresolved D. V lost 0 bases and J lost 3, with 11 bases in between. The germline V gene has CDR1 SEHNR and CDR2 FQNEAQ (reference sequence). This CDR3 spans 15 amino acids. The DNA of the CDR3 is TGTGCCAGCAGCTTAGCGCGGCCTAGTGACTATGGCTACACCTTC. Translation gives CASSLARPSDYGYTF.

This clonotype came up many times. This sequence joins TRBV5-1 and TRBJ1-5, with 10 bases aligning to TRBD1. Trimming cost V 0 bases and J 6 bases; bases outside gene matches: 6. The CDR3 has 16 residues. Germline V gene data show CDR1 as SGHRS and CDR2 as YFSETQ. CDR3 DNA sequence: TGCGCCAGCAGCTTGGGGGCCGGGACAGGGGCTCAGCCCCAGCATTTT. Translating it yields CASSLGAGTGAQPQHF.

This clonotype was seen ten or more times. This chain connects TRBV19 to TRBJ1-1, with D hard to call. Trimming took off 3 bases at V and 1 base at J, with 9 bases between the two ends. The CDR3 covers 14 residues. Germline V gene sequence: CDR1 LNHDA, CDR2 SQIVND (reference sequence). The chain's CDR3 is CASSIRLRNTEAFF. CDR3 nucleotide sequence: TGTGCCAGTAGTATCCGGTTGCGGAACACTGAAGCTTTCTTT.

At least ten counts were recorded for this clonotype. This chain joins TRBV7-2 and TRBJ1-2; TRBD1 might be the D (6 bases). V lost 4 bases and J lost 6, with 18 bases in between. There are 15 residues in the CDR3. CDR1 is SGHTA, CDR2 FQGNSA, per germline. CDR3 bases: TGTGCCAGCAGCTCCCGGCAGGGGACCTTCGATGGCTACACCTTC. Its protein product is CASSSRQGTFDGYTF.

Many counts were recorded for this clonotype. This rearrangement joins TRBV9 to TRBJ1-5; no clear D gene. CDR3 size: 15 residues. V dropped 1 base and J dropped 0 bases, with 8 bases sitting between them. Germline assignment: CDR1 SGDLS and CDR2 YYNGEE. CDR3 loop: CASSVLGDSNQPQHF. CDR3 sequence (DNA): TGTGCCAGCAGCGTACTAGGAGATAGCAATCAGCCCCAGCATTTT.

Remarks on this clonotype: Just one base apart from a much larger clone, this may be a read error. CDR3 amino acids: CASSPVGGQPQHF. The CDR3 nucleotides read TGTGCCAGCAGTCCGGTTGGGGGGCAGCCCCAGCATTTT. The rearrangement links TRBV28 to TRBJ1-5; maybe TRBD1 (5 bases). Deletions cut 5 bases from V and 7 bases from J, with 12 bases between. This CDR3 has 13 amino acids. Germline CDR1 MDHEN, CDR2 SYDVKM.

The sample holds many counts of this clonotype. The chain is built from TRBV24-1 and TRBJ2-5, with 9 bases matching TRBD2. This CDR3 region has 15 residues. CDR1 and CDR2 from the germline V gene are KGHDR and SFDVKD. V lost 4 bases, J lost 9 bases, and 11 bases stayed unmatched. CDR3 residues: CATSESGGPLKSQYF. Written as DNA, the CDR3 is TGTGCCACCAGTGAAAGCGGGGGGCCTCTGAAGTCCCAGTACTTC.

This clonotype was counted many times. CDR3 protein: CASSIDLGHARKNIQYF. As DNA, the CDR3 is TGTGCCAGTAGTATAGATCTCGGACACGCCCGAAAAAACATTCAGTACTTC. The chain recombines TRBV19 with TRBJ2-4, with a tentative D call TRBD1 (5 bases). The CDR3 covers 17 residues. V lost 0 bases to trimming and J lost 4 bases, with 16 bases between them. Germline values: CDR1 LNHDA, CDR2 SQIVND (reference sequence).

At least ten counts were recorded for this clonotype. CDR3 loop: CASSLGGQPQHF. The CDR3 DNA follows: TGTGCCAGCAGTCTGGGTGGTCAGCCCCAGCATTTT. This chain connects TRBV12-3 or TRBV12-4 to TRBJ1-5; D uncertain. Deletions cut 5 bases from V and 6 bases from J, with 8 bases between. There are 12 residues in the CDR3.

The genes are TRBV30 and TRBJ1-2; D might be TRBD1 (5 bases). Germline CDR1 and CDR2: GTSNPN and SVGIG (reference sequence). V lost 4 bases and J 6 bases, leaving 18 bases between the germline ends. The CDR3 sequence is 14 residues long. The CDR3 nucleotides are TGTGCCTGGATGCTGTGGGGGACTTCGAATGGCTACACCTTC. Translation gives CAWMLWGTSNGYTF.

This clonotype was counted at least ten times. The chain couples TRBV12-3 or TRBV12-4 to TRBJ2-2; 10 positions agree with TRBD1. This CDR3 region has 16 residues. The junction had 10 bases not matched to a gene; V was cut back by 6 bases and J by 6 bases. In DNA form, the CDR3 reads TGTGCCAGCAGCCGTGGACAGGGGGTTGGGTCCGGGGAGCTGTTTTTT. This translates into CASSRGQGVGSGELFF.

The sample holds many counts of this clonotype. The CDR3 region is CASSSLLAGAHNEQFF. In DNA, the CDR3 is TGCGCCAGCAGCTCTCTCCTAGCGGGGGCCCACAATGAGCAGTTCTTC. V usage is TRBV5-1 and J usage is TRBJ2-1, with 10 bases matching TRBD2. In germline, CDR1 is SGHRS, CDR2 YFSETQ. The CDR3 loop spans 16 amino acids. Trimming removed 3 bases from V and 5 bases from J; junction bases left unmatched: 8.

This clonotype occurred many times. V and J are TRBV5-1 and TRBJ1-6; TRBD1 aligns across 11 bases. This CDR3 has 15 residues. CDR1 and CDR2 from the germline V gene are SGHRS and YFSETQ. Trimming cost V 0 bases and J 10 bases; bases outside gene matches: 3. The DNA for the CDR3 is TGCGCCAGCAGCTTGGCGGGACAGGGGGAATCACCCCTCCACTTT. It is translated as CASSLAGQGESPLHF.

This clonotype was found many times. The chain has TRBV28 and TRBJ1-2; D is unclear. Trimming removed 4 bases from V and 4 bases from J, with 16 bases in between. CDR1 is MDHEN, CDR2 SYDVKM, per germline. The CDR3 covers 15 residues. The CDR3 DNA is TGTGCCAGCAGTTCCGTATCAGATCGGCCCTATGGCTACACCTTC. Residues: CASSSVSDRPYGYTF.